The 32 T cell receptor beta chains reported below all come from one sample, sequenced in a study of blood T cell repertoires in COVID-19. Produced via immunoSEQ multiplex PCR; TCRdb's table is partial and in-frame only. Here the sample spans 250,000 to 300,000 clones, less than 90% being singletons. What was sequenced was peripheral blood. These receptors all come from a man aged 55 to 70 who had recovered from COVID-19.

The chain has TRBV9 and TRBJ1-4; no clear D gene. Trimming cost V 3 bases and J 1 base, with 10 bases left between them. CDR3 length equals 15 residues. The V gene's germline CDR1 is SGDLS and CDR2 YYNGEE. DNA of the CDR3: TGTGCCAGCAGCGAGCGGCTGGGAACTAATGAAAAACTGTTTTTT. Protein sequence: CASSERLGTNEKLFF.

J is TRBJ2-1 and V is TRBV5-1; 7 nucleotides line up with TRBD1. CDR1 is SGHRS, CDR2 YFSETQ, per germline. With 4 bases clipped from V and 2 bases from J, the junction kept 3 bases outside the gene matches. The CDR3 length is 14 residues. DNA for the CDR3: TGCGCCAGCAGCAGTGACAGGGCCTACAATGAGCAGTTCTTC. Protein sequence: CASSSDRAYNEQFF.

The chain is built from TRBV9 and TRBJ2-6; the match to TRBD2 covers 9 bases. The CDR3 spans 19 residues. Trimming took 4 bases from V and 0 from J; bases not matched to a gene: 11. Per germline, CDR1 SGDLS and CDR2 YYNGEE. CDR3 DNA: TGTGCCAGCAGCCCCGTCGGGGCGGGGGGGTACTCTGGGGCCAACGTCCTGACTTTC. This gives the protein CASSPVGAGGYSGANVLTF. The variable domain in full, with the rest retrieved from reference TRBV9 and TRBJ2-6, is DSGVTQTPKHLITATGQRVTLRCSPRSGDLSVYWYQQSLDQGLQFLIQYYNGEERAKGNILERFSAQQFPDLHSELNLSSLELGDSALYFCASSPVGAGGYSGANVLTFGAGSRLTVL.

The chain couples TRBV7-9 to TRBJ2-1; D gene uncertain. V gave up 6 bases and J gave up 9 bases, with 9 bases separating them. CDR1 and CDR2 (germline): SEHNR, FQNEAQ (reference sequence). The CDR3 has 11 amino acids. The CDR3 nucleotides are TGTGCCAGCAGGTCAAGAGGTGAGCAGTTCTTC. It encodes CASRSRGEQFF.

The CDR3 nucleotides are TGTGCCAGCAGTCCAAGGACAGCCGGAAACACCATATATTTT. Its protein product is CASSPRTAGNTIYF. The chain employs TRBV28 and TRBJ1-3; D may be TRBD1 (6 bases). CDR3 length equals 14 residues. Trimming stripped 5 bases from V and 4 bases from J, with 12 bases between. The germline V gene has CDR1 MDHEN and CDR2 SYDVKM. Variable domain in full (rest from reference TRBV28 and TRBJ1-3): DVKVTQSSRYLVKRTGEKVFLECVQDMDHENMFWYRQDPGLGLRLIYFSYDVKMKEKGDIPEGYSVSREKKERFSLILESASTNQTSMYLCASSPRTAGNTIYFGEGSWLTVV.

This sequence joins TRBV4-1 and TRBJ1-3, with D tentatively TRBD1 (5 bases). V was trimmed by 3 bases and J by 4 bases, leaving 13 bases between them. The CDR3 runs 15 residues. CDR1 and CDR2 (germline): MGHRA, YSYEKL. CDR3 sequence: CASSHGQGYGNTIYF. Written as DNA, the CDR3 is TGCGCCAGCAGCCACGGGCAGGGATACGGAAACACCATATATTTT.

The CDR3 DNA is TGTGCCAGCAGCTTAGCAGGGGCGGTTCAGCCCCAGCATTTT. This sequence encodes CASSLAGAVQPQHF. The chain carries TRBV7-8 and TRBJ1-5; D may be TRBD1 (5 bases). Germline loops: CDR1 SGHVS, CDR2 FQNEAQ. This CDR3 is built from 14 residues. V was shortened by 0 bases and J by 6 bases, with 9 bases between the two germline ends. The complete variable domain, with remaining parts taken from reference TRBV7-8 and TRBJ1-5, reads GAGVSQSPRYKVAKRGQDVALRCDPISGHVSLFWYQQALGQGPEFLTYFQNEAQLDKSGLPSDRFFAERPEGSVSTLKIQRTQQEDSAVYLCASSLAGAVQPQHFGDGTRLSIL.

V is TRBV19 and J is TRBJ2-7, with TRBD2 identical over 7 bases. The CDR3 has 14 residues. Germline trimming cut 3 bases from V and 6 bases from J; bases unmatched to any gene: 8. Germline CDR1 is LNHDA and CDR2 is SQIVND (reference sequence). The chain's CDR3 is CASSIGGERSEQYF. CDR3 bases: TGTGCCAGTAGTATTGGGGGGGAACGTAGCGAGCAGTACTTC.

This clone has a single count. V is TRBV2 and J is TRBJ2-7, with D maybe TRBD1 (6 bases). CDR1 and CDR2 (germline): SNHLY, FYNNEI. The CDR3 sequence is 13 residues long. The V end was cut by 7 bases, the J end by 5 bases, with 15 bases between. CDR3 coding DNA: TGTGCCAGCAACCGGCAGGGGTTTCACGAGCAGTACTTC. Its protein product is CASNRQGFHEQYF.

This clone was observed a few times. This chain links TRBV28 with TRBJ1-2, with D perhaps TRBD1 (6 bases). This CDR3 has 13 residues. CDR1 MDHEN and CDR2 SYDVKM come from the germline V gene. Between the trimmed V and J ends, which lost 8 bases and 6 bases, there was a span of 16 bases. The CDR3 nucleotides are TGTGCCAGCGGTGAGGGGGAGTTTGATGGCTACACCTTC. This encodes CASGEGEFDGYTF.

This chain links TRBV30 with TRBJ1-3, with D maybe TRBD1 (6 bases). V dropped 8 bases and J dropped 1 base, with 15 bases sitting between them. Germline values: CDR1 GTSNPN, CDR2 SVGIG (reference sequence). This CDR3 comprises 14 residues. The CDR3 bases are TGTGCCGGGGGGGGGCAAGGGTCTGGAAACACCATATATTTT. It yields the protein CAGGGQGSGNTIYF.

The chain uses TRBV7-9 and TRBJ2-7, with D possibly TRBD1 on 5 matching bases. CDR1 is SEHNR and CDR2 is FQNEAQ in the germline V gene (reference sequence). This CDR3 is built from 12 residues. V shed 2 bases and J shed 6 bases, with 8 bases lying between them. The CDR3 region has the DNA TGTGCCAGCAGCTTAACAGGTATCGAGCAGTACTTC. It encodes CASSLTGIEQYF.

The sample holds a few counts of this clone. The CDR3 DNA reads as TGTGCCAGCAGGGAGTCAGACGGGAACACTGAAGCTTTCTTT. Residues: CASRESDGNTEAFF. The chain has TRBV2 and TRBJ1-1, with D unclear. The CDR3 has 14 amino acids. V was cut by 6 bases and J by 1 base, with 12 bases left in between. Germline lookup yields CDR1 SNHLY and CDR2 FYNNEI.

CDR3 protein: CASSPGQGNNEQFF. CDR3 nucleotides: TGTGCCAGTAGCCCGGGACAGGGGAACAATGAGCAGTTCTTC. The chain is built from TRBV19 and TRBJ2-1, with 10 bases aligning to TRBD1. V gave up 6 bases and J gave up 5 bases; unmatched junction bases: 4. CDR3 length equals 14 residues. Germline V gene sequence: CDR1 LNHDA, CDR2 SQIVND (reference sequence).

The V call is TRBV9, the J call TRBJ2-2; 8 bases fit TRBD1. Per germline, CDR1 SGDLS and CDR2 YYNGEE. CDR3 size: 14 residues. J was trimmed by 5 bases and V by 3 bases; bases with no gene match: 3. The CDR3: CASSGTGRTGELFF. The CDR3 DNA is TGTGCCAGCAGCGGGACAGGGCGGACCGGGGAGCTGTTTTTT.

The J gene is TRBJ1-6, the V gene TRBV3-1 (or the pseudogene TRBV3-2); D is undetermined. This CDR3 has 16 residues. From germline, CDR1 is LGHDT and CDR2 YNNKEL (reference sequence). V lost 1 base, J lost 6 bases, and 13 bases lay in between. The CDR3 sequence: CASSQALGGGNSPLHF. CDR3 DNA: TGTGCCAGCAGCCAAGCTTTGGGAGGTGGTAATTCACCCCTCCACTTT.

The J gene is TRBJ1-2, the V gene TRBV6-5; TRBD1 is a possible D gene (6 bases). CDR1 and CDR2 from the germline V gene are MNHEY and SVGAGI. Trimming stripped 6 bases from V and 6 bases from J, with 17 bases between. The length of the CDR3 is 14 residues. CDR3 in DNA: TGTGCCAGCAGCCCATCCGGACAGAGCGATGGCTACACCTTC. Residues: CASSPSGQSDGYTF.

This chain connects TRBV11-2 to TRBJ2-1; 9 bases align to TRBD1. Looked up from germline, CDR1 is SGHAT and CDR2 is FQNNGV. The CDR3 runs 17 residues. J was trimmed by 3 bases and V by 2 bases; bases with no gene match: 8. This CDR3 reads CASSLLRRTGVYNEQFF. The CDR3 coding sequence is TGTGCCAGCAGCTTATTACGTCGGACAGGGGTCTACAATGAGCAGTTCTTC. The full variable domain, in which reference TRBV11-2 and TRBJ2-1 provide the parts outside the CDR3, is EAGVAQSPRYKIIEKRQSVAFWCNPISGHATLYWYQQILGQGPKLLIQFQNNGVVDDSQLPKDRFSAERLKGVDSTLKIQPAKLEDSAVYLCASSLLRRTGVYNEQFFGPGTRLTVL.

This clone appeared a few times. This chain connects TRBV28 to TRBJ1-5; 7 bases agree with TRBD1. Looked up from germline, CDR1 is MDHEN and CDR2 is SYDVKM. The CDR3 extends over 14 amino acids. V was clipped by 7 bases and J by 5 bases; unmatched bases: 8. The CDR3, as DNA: TGTGCCAGCAAGTCCGGGACAGCATATCAGCCCCAGCATTTT. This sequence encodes CASKSGTAYQPQHF.

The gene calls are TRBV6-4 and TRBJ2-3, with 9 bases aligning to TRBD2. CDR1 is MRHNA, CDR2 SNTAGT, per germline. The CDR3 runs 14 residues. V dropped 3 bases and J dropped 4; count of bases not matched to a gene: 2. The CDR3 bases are TGTGCCAGCAGTGAGGCTAGCGGGGCAGATACGCAGTATTTT. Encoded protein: CASSEASGADTQYF.

The CDR3, as DNA: TGTGCCTGGAGTGTAGGAGGGGGGGCCGCAGATACGCAGTATTTT. Its translation: CAWSVGGGAADTQYF. This rearrangement joins TRBV30 to TRBJ2-3, with D tentatively TRBD2 (7 bases). The V and J ends lost 0 bases and 4 bases respectively, with 14 bases between them. Looked up from germline, CDR1 is GTSNPN and CDR2 is SVGIG (reference sequence). The CDR3 is 15 residues long.

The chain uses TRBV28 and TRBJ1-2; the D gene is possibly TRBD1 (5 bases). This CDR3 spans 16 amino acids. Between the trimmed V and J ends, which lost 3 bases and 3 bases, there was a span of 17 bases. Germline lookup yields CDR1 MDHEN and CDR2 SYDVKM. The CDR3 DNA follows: TGTGCCAGCAGTTTGGGGGGGGGTGGCAGGCACTATGGCTACACCTTC. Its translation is CASSLGGGGRHYGYTF.

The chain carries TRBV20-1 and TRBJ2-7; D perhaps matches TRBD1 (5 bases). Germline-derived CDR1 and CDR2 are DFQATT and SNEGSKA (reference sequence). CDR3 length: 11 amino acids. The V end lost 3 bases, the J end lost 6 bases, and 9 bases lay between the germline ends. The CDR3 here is CSASPGPEQYF. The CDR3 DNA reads TGCAGTGCTAGTCCAGGGCCCGAGCAGTACTTC.

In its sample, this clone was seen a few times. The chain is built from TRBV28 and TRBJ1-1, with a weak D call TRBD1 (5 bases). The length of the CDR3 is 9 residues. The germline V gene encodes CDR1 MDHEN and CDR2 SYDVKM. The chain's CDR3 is CASGREAFF. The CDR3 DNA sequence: TGTGCGTCAGGGCGAGAAGCTTTCTTT.

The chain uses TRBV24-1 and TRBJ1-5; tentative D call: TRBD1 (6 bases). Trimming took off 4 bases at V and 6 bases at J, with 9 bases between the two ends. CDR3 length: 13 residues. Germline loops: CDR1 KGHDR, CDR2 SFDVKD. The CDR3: CATSEQGSQPQHF. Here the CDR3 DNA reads TGTGCCACCAGTGAGCAGGGGAGTCAGCCCCAGCATTTT.

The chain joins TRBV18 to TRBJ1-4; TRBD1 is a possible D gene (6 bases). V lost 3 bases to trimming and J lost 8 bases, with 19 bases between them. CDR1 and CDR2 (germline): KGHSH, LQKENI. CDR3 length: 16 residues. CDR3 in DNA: TGTGCCAGCTCACCTGAAATAACAGGGTTTCGGGAAAAACTGTTTTTT. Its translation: CASSPEITGFREKLFF.

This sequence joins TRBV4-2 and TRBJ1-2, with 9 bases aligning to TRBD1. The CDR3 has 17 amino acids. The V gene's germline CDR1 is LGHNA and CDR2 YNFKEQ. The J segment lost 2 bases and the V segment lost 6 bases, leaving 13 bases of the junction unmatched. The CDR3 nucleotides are TGTGCCAGCAGAAAAGAGGGCACAGGGGGCGTGAACTATGGCTACACCTTC. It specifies CASRKEGTGGVNYGYTF.

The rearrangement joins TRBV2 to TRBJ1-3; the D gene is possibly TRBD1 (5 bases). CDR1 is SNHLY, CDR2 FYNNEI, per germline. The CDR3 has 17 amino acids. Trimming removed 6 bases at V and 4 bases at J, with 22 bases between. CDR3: CASRGARQTTLGNTIYF. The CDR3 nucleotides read TGTGCCAGCAGGGGCGCCAGACAGACCACTCTGGGAAACACCATATATTTT.

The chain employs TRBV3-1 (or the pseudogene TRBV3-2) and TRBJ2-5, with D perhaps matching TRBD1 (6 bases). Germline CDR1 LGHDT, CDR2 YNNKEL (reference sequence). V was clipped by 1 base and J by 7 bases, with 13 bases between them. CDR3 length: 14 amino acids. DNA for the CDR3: TGTGCCAGCAGCCAAGGGATGGGGGCTCGGACCCAGTACTTC. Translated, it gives CASSQGMGARTQYF.

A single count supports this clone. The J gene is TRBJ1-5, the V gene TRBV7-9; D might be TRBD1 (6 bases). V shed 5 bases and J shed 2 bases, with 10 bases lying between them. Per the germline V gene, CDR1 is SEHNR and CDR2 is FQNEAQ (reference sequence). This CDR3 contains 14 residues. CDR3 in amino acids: CASSQGNGNQPQHF. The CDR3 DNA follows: TGTGCCAGCAGCCAGGGGAATGGCAATCAGCCCCAGCATTTT.

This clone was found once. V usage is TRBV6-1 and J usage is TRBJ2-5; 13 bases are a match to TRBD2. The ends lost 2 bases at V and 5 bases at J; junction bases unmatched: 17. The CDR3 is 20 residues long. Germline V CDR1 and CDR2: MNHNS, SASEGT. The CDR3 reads CASSEIVGLAGVPARETQYF. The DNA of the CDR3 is TGTGCCAGCAGTGAAATTGTAGGACTAGCGGGGGTTCCAGCACGGGAGACCCAGTACTTC.

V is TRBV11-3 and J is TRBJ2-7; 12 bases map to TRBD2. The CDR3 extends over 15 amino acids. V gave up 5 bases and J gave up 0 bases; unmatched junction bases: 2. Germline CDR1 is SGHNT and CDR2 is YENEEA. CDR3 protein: CASSRLAGDSYEQYF. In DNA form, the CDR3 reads TGTGCCAGCAGCCGACTAGCGGGGGACTCCTACGAGCAGTACTTC.